This T cell receptor (beta chain) appears in the sequencing data of a study of brain T cells in children with intractable seizures. Whole-study findings and limits: Only CDR3 sequence similarity suggested viral specificity, without known HCMV serostatus.

Some clones are missing from TCRdb's copy, which holds only in-frame ones; the method was immunoSEQ multiplex PCR. The sample lists 75,000 to 80,000 clones; roughly 91% were seen once. Comments on this clone: What it recognizes is unknown.

Trimming cost V 8 bases and J 8 bases, with 7 bases left between them. The CDR3 totals 10 residues. In germline, CDR1 is MNHNY, CDR2 SVGAGI (reference sequence). This sample comprised peripheral blood, obtained at surgery. The clonotype was recovered from a boy in the first two years of life with tuberous sclerosis and intractable seizures. The J gene is TRBJ2-1, the V gene TRBV6-6; D is uncertain. CDR3 protein: CASGPHEQFF. CDR3 in DNA: TGTGCCAGCGGCCCCCATGAGCAGTTCTTC.